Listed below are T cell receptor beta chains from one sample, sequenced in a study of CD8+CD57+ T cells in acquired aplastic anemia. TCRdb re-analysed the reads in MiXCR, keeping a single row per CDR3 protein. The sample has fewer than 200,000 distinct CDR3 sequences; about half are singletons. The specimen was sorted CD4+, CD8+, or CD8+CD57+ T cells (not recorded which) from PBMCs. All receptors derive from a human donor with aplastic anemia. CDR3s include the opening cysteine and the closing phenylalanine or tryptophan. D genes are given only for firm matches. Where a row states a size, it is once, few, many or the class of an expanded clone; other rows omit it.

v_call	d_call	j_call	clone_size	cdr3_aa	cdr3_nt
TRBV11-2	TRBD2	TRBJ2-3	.	CASSLGALRGITDTQYF	TGTGCCAGCAGCCTCGGGGCTTTGCGGGGGATCACAGATACGCAGTATTTT
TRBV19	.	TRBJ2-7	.	CASRVTGTSLYEQYF	TGTGCCAGTAGAGTTACAGGTACTAGCCTCTACGAGCAGTACTTC
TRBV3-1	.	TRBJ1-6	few	CASSRGFVGTSYNSPLHF	TGTGCCAGCAGCCGCGGATTTGTCGGGACGTCCTATAATTCACCCCTCCACTTT
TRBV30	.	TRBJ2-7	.	CAWTGASEQYF	TGTGCCTGGACAGGGGCCAGCGAGCAGTACTTC
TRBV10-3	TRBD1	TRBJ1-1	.	CAITWDRGREAFF	TGTGCCATCACTTGGGACAGGGGACGTGAAGCTTTCTTT
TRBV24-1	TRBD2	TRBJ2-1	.	CATSEQTSGVYNEQFF	TGTGCCACCAGTGAACAGACTAGCGGGGTATACAATGAGCAGTTCTTC
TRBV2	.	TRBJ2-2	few	CASRGANTGELFF	TGTGCCAGCAGGGGCGCGAACACCGGGGAGCTGTTTTTT
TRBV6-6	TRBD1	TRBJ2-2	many	CASSYGLGQGDTGELFF	TGTGCCAGCAGTTACGGTTTGGGACAGGGGGACACCGGGGAGCTGTTTTTT
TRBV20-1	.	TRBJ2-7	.	CSARAPRQAYEQYF	TGCAGTGCTAGAGCCCCTCGACAGGCCTACGAGCAGTACTTC
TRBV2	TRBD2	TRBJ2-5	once	CASRRNGGQETQYF	TGTGCCAGCAGACGCAACGGGGGGCAAGAGACCCAGTACTTC
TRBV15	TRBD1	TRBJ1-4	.	CATSRAGGATEKLFF	TGTGCCACCAGCAGAGCAGGGGGGGCTACTGAAAAACTGTTTTTT
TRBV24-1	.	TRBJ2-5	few	CATSERETQYF	TGTGCCACCAGTGAACGAGAGACCCAGTACTTC
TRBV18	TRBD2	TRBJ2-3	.	CASSPLDRGGTQYF	TGTGCCAGCTCACCCCTCGATCGGGGGGGTACGCAGTATTTT
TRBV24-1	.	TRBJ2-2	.	CATSDLSQGTGELFF	TGTGCCACCAGTGATTTGTCACAGGGAACCGGGGAGCTGTTTTTT
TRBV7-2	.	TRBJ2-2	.	CASSLAAGRTGELFF	TGTGCCAGCAGCTTAGCGGCGGGAAGGACCGGGGAGCTGTTTTTT